Included here is one T cell receptor beta chain sequence, with context. Its antigen is unidentified. The record originates from a study of cytomegalovirus exposure and HLA in healthy donors. Regarding the study as a whole: For most TCR beta V segments, an earlier analysis put the productive rate at about 87% or about 30% of the time.

In germline, CDR1 is MNHEY, CDR2 SVGAGI. The ends lost 6 bases at V and 8 bases at J; junction bases unmatched: 12. The CDR3 is made up of 14 amino acids. Vbeta (60) and Jbeta (13) primers were used in the PCR. The protocol was immunoSEQ multiplex PCR, while the TCRdb copy is restricted to in-frame clones and leaves out a portion. The listing records roughly 100,000 clones. The sequenced sample consisted of PBMCs. The rearrangement uses TRBV6-5 and TRBJ1-2; 7 bases line up with TRBD1. The receptor comes from a man aged 50 to 59 in good health and CMV-seronegative. The CDR3 loop is CASSLGTEVNGYTF. Written as DNA, the CDR3 is TGTGCCAGCAGCCTCGGGACAGAGGTTAACGGCTACACCTTC.